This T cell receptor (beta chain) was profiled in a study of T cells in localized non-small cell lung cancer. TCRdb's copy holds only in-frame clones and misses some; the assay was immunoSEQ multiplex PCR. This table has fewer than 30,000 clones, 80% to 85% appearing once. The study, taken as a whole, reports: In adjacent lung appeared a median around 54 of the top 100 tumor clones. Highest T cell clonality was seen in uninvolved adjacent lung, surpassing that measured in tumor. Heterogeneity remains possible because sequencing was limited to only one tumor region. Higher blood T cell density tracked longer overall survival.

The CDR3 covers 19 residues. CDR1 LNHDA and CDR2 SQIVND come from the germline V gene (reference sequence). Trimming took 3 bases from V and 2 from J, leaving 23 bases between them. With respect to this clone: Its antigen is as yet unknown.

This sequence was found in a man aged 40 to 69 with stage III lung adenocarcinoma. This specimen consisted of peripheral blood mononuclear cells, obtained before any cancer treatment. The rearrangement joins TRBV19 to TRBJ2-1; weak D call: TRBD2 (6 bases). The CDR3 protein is CASSMRFGLAQRAYNEQFF. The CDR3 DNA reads TGTGCCAGTAGTATGAGGTTCGGTCTAGCGCAAAGGGCCTACAATGAGCAGTTCTTC.